Detailed here is one T cell receptor beta chain. The specificity of this receptor is unknown. No per-base quality is available; no much larger clone lies one base away. In light of the paper, this sample's treatment or condition label describes: roughly ten-day PBMC culture with coronavirus spike peptide pools or control peptides (ViraFEST assay). The ViraFEST assay was used in the study, in which antigen-specific T cells were expanded with peptide pools and expanded clonotypes were subsequently identified by TCR sequencing. The positive SARS-CoV-2 PCR tests of the convalescent patients were dated from March to December 2020, before the Alpha, Beta and Delta variants emerged in the United States. Each well held fewer than 2.5 million PBMCs cultured with 9 to 10 ug/ml peptide pools in IMDM containing 5% human AB serum and around 9 IU/ml IL-2. Half of the culture medium was replaced with fresh IL-2-containing medium on days 3 and 7. After approximately 11 days of culture, CD4+ T cells were isolated by negative selection with the EasySep CD4+ T cell isolation kit. Ficoll-Paque Plus gradient centrifugation was used to isolate PBMCs from whole blood, and the isolated PBMCs were then either used fresh or cryopreserved at -140C. Triplicate wells were generally used for each culture condition.

Receptor amplification or capture employed PCR. At the Johns Hopkins FTIC core, DNA from the cultured CD4+ T cells underwent TCR sequencing with the Oncomine TCR Beta short-read assay. The QIAamp micro DNA kit was used to extract genomic DNA from the cultured CD4+ T cells. Oncomine TCR Beta libraries from cultured CD4+ T cells were pooled using unique dual indexes and sequenced on an Illumina iSeq 100. The original methods were these. Non-productive sequences were removed, and CDR3s not starting with C, not ending with F or W, or shorter than 7 amino acids were discarded. The MANAFEST web application identified antigen-specific clonotypes by comparing peptide-stimulated wells against reference wells and other culture wells. An FDR below 0.05, an odds ratio above 5, and a productive frequency above 0.1% in at least two of three replicate wells were required for clones to be considered positive. A clonotype was classed as cross-reactive if the clonotype showed significant expansion both in SARS-CoV-2 spike wells and in at least one common cold coronavirus spike condition. Similarity between CDR3 sequences was evaluated in R version 3.6.1 using Levenshtein distances (stringdist) and unrooted phylogenetic trees (ape). TCRdb reworked the public reads: Q25 trimming with fastp, MiXCR clone assembly, productive beta chains retained. Each entry is one CDR3 protein sequence, shown with its most common DNA and genes. The V and J calls here are based on TCRdb, not the publication. The table for this sample lists approximately 16,000 distinct CDR3 sequences; over 30% of them were counted only once. The ten largest clones take up roughly a sixth of the sample.

These data come from a study of vaccination and CD4 T cells after COVID-19 (dated 2022 in TCRdb). For context, the study as a whole: Convalescent patients had a positive SARS-CoV-2 result on nasal swab PCR, and of these patients, some ten had mild disease and one had severe disease. The convalescent cohort comprised six males and four females, including two Hispanic individuals, seven Caucasians, two Asians and one multiracial person. Participants got two doses of the Pfizer-BioNTech BNT162b2 vaccine (n=8) or two doses of the Moderna mRNA-1273 vaccine (n=2). Post-COVID blood samples from convalescent patients were collected a median of approximately 100 days after diagnosis, with a range of roughly 35 to 180 days. Post-vaccine blood samples were taken a median of approximately 76 days after the second vaccine dose, with a range of roughly 13 to 250 days. Culture stimuli were overlapping spike peptide pools from SARS-CoV-2 and from the common cold coronaviruses HCoV-NL63, HCoV-OC43 and HCoV-229E. As controls, cultures received a CEFX viral epitope pool (the positive control), an HIV-1 Nef peptide pool (the negative control), or no peptide at all. In around 10 COVID-19 convalescent patients and several infection-naive healthy vaccine recipients, researchers compared the spike-specific CD4+ TCR repertoire from before mRNA vaccination with the repertoire from after.

Study-level results and caveats: The study included relatively few convalescent patients and did not analyze early timepoints after natural infection. Among the post-vaccine SARS-CoV-2-reactive clones in convalescent patients, a median around 90% showed up only after vaccination, which suggests vaccine-specific priming. Although the median number of SARS-CoV-2-reactive clonotypes went up from roughly 19 after infection to 30 to 45 after vaccination, the increase was not significant. Of the vaccine-specific clones found in convalescent patients, nearly all (304 of 307) were mono-reactive for SARS-CoV-2 spike instead of being cross-reactive with common cold coronaviruses.

The sequence was collected from a human donor with COVID-19. The sample was cultured CD4+ T cells from blood.

The CDR3 region has the sequence CASSTPPRGADTDTQYF. In nucleotide form, the sequence is TGTGCCAGCAGTACTCCTCCCCGGGGGGCGGACACAGATACGCAGTATTTT. This receptor chain uses TRBV6-1 and TRBJ2-3; the D gene is perhaps TRBD2, on 7 matching bases. The germline V gene encodes CDR1 MNHNS and CDR2 SASEGT. From cysteine to phenylalanine, the CDR3 is 17 amino acids long. The CDR3 DNA has 51 bases and is translated from base 1. V drops 5 bases and J drops 2 bases, leaving 20 bases in between.